These 11 T cell receptor beta chains came from one sample sequenced in a study of cytomegalovirus exposure and HLA in healthy donors. The primer mix had 60 Vbeta and 13 Jbeta primers. Assay: immunoSEQ multiplex PCR; the TCRdb copy retains only in-frame clones and omits some. Among fewer than 250,000 clones listed, more than 75% were seen once. The specimen was PBMCs. All receptors come from a man aged 40-55 years in good health and CMV-seropositive.

The J gene is TRBJ1-3, the V gene TRBV5-1; D is perhaps TRBD1 (5 bases). V was trimmed by 4 bases and J by 1 base, leaving 9 bases between them. Germline-derived CDR1 and CDR2 are SGHRS and YFSETQ. The CDR3 spans 14 residues. CDR3 nucleotides: TGCGCCAGCAGCCCGGAGGGGTCTGGAAACACCATATATTTT. Translation gives CASSPEGSGNTIYF.

The rearrangement joins TRBV10-3 to TRBJ2-2, with D tentatively TRBD1 (6 bases). The CDR3 runs to 14 residues. Between the trimmed V and J ends, which lost 7 bases and 3 bases, there was a span of 12 bases. Germline loops: CDR1 ENHRY, CDR2 SYGVKD. CDR3 nucleotide sequence: TGTGCCATCAAGGGGGTCATGGACACCGGGGAGCTGTTTTTT. Protein sequence: CAIKGVMDTGELFF.

The rearrangement uses TRBV2 and TRBJ1-5; the match to TRBD1 covers 10 bases. The J call is in doubt because the DNA end fits TRBJ2-3 better. This CDR3 spans 15 amino acids. Germline CDR1 and CDR2: SNHLY and FYNNEI. CDR3 in DNA: TGTGCCAGCAGTGAAGGGGGACAGGGGCATCAGCCCCAGTATTTT. This translates into CASSEGGQGHQPQYF.

V is TRBV6-5 and J is TRBJ2-1; D unclear. Germline loops: CDR1 MNHEY, CDR2 SVGAGI. CDR3 length: 14 amino acids. The V end lost 0 bases, the J end lost 3 bases, and 6 bases lay between the germline ends. The CDR3 reads CASSYSGSYNEQFF. CDR3 sequence (DNA): TGTGCCAGCAGTTACTCTGGCAGCTACAATGAGCAGTTCTTC.

The genes are TRBV5-4 and TRBJ1-1; 9 bases line up with TRBD1. This CDR3 region has 16 residues. J was trimmed by 3 bases and V by 4 bases; bases with no gene match: 10. CDR1 and CDR2 (germline): SGHNT, YYREEE (reference sequence). The CDR3 reads CASSPRDRDRHTEAFF. The CDR3 coding sequence is TGTGCCAGCAGCCCCCGGGACAGGGATCGGCACACTGAAGCTTTCTTT.

This chain links TRBV2 with TRBJ2-3; D is unclear. From germline, CDR1 is SNHLY and CDR2 FYNNEI. This CDR3 comprises 12 residues. Trimming shortened V by 5 bases and J by 2 bases, and 5 bases separated the two germline ends. The CDR3 DNA sequence: TGTGCCAGCAGTCCGTACACAGATACGCAGTATTTT. Translation: CASSPYTDTQYF.

This chain connects TRBV19 to TRBJ1-1, with D uncertain. V was shortened by 3 bases and J by 7 bases, with 12 bases between the two germline ends. Looked up from germline, CDR1 is LNHDA and CDR2 is SQIVND (reference sequence). The CDR3 extends over 13 amino acids. Here the CDR3 DNA reads TGTGCCAGTAGTATCCTAGGTGCCGGTGAAGCTTTCTTT. This codes for CASSILGAGEAFF.

This clone was recorded once. The chain joins TRBV14 to TRBJ1-2; D is unclear. Germline V lookup: CDR1 SGHDN, CDR2 FVKESK. There are 13 residues in the CDR3. V lost 6 bases, J lost 10 bases, and 18 bases lay in between. CDR3 sequence: CASSRLNTPLYTF. The CDR3 DNA reads TGTGCCAGCAGTCGTCTTAACACACCTCTCTACACCTTC.

CDR3 coding DNA: TGTGCCAGCAGTCCCGGGGAGGGAAGGGGCTACACCTTC. It is translated as CASSPGEGRGYTF. The chain couples TRBV6-1 to TRBJ1-2; D not resolved. Trimming removed 5 bases from V and 8 bases from J, with 15 bases in between. CDR1 and CDR2 from the germline V gene are MNHNS and SASEGT. This CDR3 has 13 amino acids.

V and J are TRBV2 and TRBJ2-6, with 9 bases aligning to TRBD2. Trimming cost V 5 bases and J 3 bases; bases outside gene matches: 11. Per germline, CDR1 SNHLY and CDR2 FYNNEI. The CDR3 has 18 residues. The CDR3 sequence: CASSQNSGSVVGANVLTF. DNA for the CDR3: TGTGCCAGCAGTCAGAATAGCGGGAGCGTGGTTGGGGCCAACGTCCTGACTTTC.

This rearrangement joins TRBV6-6 to TRBJ2-5; possible D gene TRBD2, 5 bases. V lost 5 bases, J lost 5 bases, and 15 bases lay in between. This CDR3 contains 14 residues. Germline values: CDR1 MNHNY, CDR2 SVGAGI (reference sequence). The CDR3 DNA sequence: TGTGCCAGCAGTGGAGGTGGCGGCGGGGAGACCCAGTACTTC. Translated, it gives CASSGGGGGETQYF.